This T cell receptor (beta chain) was documented in a study of graft-versus-host responses after intestinal transplantation. Study overall: Each recipient received a multivisceral, liver-intestinal, or isolated intestinal graft. After anti-thymocyte globulin induction, recipients took tacrolimus and steroids for 2 to 3 years. Notes on the study in general: Detected in recipient marrow were GvH clones, some of which were first observed in ileum or blood. An association linked early post-transplant HvG declines with peak circulating GvH clone levels.

As concerns this clone: The antigen remains unidentified.

TCRdb keeps only in-frame clones here, not all; method: immunoSEQ multiplex PCR. Among 85,000 to 100,000 clones, 85% to 95% were seen once, and the ten largest hold less than 0.08%. The sequences come from unstimulated CD8+ T cells sorted from spleen or lymph node cells, collected before transplant. The source is a human donor who was the organ donor for an intestinal transplant.

The CDR3 DNA reads as TGTGCCAGCAGCTTACCTGAGCTTGGAAACACCATATATTTT. Amino acid sequence: CASSLPELGNTIYF. The chain joins TRBV13 to TRBJ1-3; D not resolved. Germline assignment: CDR1 PRHDT and CDR2 FYEKMQ (reference sequence). The CDR3 length is 14 residues. V lost 2 bases and J 3 bases, leaving 8 bases between the germline ends.